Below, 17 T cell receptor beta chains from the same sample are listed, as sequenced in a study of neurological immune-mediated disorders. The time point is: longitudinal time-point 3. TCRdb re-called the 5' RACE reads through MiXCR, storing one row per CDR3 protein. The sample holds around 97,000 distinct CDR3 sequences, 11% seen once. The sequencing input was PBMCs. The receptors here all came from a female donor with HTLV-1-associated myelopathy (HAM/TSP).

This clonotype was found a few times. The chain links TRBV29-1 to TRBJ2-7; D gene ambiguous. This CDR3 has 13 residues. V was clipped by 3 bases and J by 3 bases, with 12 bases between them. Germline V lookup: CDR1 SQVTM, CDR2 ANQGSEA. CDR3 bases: TGCAGCGTTGAGAAGACGGACGGCTACGAGCAGTACTTC. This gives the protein CSVEKTDGYEQYF.

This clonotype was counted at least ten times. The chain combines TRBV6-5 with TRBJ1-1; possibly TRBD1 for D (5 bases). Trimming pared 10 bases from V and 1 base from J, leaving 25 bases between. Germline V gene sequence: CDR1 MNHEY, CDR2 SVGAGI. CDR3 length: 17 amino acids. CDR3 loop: CAKQVGPMCRRNTEAFF. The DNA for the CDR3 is TGTGCCAAACAGGTGGGTCCCATGTGCCGGAGGAACACTGAAGCTTTCTTT.

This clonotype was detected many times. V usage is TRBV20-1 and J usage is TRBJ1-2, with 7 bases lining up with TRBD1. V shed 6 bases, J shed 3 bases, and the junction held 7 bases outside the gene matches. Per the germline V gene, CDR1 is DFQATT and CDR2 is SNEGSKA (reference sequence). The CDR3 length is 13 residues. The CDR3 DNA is TGCAGTGCAAAAAGCGGGACAGACTATGGCTACACCTTC. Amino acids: CSAKSGTDYGYTF.

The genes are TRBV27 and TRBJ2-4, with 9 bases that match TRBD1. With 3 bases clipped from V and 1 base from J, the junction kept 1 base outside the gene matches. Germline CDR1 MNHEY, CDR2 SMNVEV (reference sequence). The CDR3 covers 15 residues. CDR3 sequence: CASSFGQGAKNIQYF. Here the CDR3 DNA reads TGTGCCAGCAGTTTTGGACAGGGGGCCAAAAACATTCAGTACTTC.

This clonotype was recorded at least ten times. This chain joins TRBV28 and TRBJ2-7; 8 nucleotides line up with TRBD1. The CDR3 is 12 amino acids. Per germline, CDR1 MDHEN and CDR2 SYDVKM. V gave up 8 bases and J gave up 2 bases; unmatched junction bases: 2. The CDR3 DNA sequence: TGTGCCAGCCGGACAGGGACCTACGAGCAGTACTTC. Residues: CASRTGTYEQYF.

The CDR3 region is CASSPAVRIYGYTF. The CDR3 DNA follows: TGCGCCAGCAGCCCGGCGGTCAGAATCTATGGCTACACCTTC. The chain employs TRBV5-1 and TRBJ1-2; D is unclear. This CDR3 is 14 amino acids long. The V gene lost 4 bases and the J gene lost 4 bases, with 14 bases spanning the gap. CDR1 is SGHRS, CDR2 YFSETQ, per germline.

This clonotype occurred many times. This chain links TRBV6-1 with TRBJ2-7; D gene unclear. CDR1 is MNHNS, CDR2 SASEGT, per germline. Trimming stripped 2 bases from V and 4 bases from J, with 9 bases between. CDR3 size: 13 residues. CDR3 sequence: CASSERINYEQYF. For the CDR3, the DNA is TGTGCCAGCAGTGAAAGAATAAATTACGAGCAGTACTTC.

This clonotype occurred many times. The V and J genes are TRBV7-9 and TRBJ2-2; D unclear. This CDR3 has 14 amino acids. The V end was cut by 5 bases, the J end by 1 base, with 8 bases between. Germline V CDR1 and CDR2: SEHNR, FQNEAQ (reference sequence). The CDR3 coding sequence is TGTGCCAGCAGCACGAACAGGAACACCGGGGAGCTGTTTTTT. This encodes CASSTNRNTGELFF.

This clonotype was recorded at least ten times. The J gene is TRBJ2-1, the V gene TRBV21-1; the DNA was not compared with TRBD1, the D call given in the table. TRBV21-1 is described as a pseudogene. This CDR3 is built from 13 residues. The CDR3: CASTRGGDNEQFF. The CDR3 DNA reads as TGTGCCAGCACTCGAGGGGGGGACAATGAGCAGTTCTTC.

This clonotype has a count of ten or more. The CDR3 nucleotides are TGCGCCAGCAGATCTGGTGATACAAACACCGGGGAGCTGTTTTTT. As protein: CASRSGDTNTGELFF. This chain uses TRBV5-1 with TRBJ2-2; D gene unclear. Germline values: CDR1 SGHRS, CDR2 YFSETQ. The CDR3 runs to 15 residues. V was shortened by 5 bases and J by 2 bases, with 13 bases between the two germline ends.

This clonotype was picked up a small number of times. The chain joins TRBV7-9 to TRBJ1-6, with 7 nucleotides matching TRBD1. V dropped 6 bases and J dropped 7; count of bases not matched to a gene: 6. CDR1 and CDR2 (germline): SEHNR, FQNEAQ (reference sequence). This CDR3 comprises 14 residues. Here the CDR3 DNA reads TGTGCCAGCAGTCGAGACAGGGACAATTCACCCCTCCACTTT. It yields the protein CASSRDRDNSPLHF.

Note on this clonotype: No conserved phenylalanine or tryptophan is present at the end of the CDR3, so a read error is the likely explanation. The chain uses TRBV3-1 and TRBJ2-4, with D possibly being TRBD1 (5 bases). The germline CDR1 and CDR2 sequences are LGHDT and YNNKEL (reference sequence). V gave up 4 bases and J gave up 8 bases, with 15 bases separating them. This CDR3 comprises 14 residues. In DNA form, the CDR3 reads TGTGCCAGCAGCCCTCGGGCAGGGTACGACATTCAGTACCTC. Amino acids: CASSPRAGYDIQYL.

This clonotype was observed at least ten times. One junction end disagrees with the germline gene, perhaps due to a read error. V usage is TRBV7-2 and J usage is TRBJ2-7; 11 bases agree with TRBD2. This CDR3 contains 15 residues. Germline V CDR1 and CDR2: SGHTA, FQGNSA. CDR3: CASSLAGGNSYEQYF. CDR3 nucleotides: TGTGCCAGCAGCCTAGCGGGGGGTAACTCCTACGAGCAGTACTTC. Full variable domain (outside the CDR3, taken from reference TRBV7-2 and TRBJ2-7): GAGVSQSPSNKVTEKGKDVELRCDPISGHTALYWYRQSLGQGLEFLIYFQGNSAPDKSGLPSDRFSAERTGGSVSTLTIQRTQQEDSAVYLCASSLAGGNSYEQYFGPGTRLTVT.

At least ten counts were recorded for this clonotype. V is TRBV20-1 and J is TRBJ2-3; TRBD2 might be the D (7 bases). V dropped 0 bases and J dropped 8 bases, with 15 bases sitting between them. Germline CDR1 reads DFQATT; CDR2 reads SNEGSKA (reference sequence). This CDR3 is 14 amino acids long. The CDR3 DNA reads TGCAGTGCTAGAGATTTAGGGGGGGCCAGTACGCAGTATTTT. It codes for CSARDLGGASTQYF.

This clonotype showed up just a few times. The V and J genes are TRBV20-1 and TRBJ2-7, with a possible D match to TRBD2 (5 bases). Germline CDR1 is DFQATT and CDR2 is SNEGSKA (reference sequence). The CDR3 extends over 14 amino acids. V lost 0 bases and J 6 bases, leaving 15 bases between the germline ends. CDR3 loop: CSARDNSRGGEQYF. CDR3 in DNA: TGCAGTGCTAGAGATAACAGCCGAGGAGGCGAGCAGTACTTC.

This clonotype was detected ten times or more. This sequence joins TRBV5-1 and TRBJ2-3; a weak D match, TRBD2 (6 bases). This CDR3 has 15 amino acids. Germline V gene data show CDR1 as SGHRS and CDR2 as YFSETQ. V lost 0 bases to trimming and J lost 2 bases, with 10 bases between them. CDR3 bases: TGCGCCAGCAGCTTGGGATGGGGGGACACAGATACGCAGTATTTT. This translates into CASSLGWGDTDTQYF.

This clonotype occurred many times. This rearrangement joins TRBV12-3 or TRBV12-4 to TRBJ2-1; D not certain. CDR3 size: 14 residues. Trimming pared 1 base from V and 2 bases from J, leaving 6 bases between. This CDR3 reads CASSLDGTYNEQFF. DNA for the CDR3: TGTGCCAGCAGTTTAGACGGTACCTACAATGAGCAGTTCTTC.